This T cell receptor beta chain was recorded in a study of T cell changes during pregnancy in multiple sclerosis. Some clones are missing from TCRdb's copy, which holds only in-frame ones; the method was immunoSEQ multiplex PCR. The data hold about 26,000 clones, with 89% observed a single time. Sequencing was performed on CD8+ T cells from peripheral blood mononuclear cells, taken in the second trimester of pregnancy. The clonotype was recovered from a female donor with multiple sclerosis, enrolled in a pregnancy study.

As DNA, the CDR3 is TGCGCCAGCGGAGCTCCCGCGGGGGGGTCCCCCTACGAGCAGTACTTC. Protein: CASGAPAGGSPYEQYF. The rearrangement joins TRBV5-1 to TRBJ2-7; 9 bases align to TRBD2. The V gene end was trimmed by 7 bases and the J gene end by 2 bases; junction bases not matched to a gene: 13. Per germline, CDR1 SGHRS and CDR2 YFSETQ. CDR3 size: 16 residues.